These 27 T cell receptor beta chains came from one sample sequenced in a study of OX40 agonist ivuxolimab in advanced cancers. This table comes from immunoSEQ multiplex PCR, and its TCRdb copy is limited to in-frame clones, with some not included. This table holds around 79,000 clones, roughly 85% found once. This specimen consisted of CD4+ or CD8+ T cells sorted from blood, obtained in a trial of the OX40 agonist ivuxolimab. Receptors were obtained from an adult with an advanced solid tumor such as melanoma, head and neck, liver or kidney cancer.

The CDR3 DNA follows: TGCAGCGTCCTGACCCTCACTGACAGGGGAGGAAACTATGGCTACACCTTC. Translation: CSVLTLTDRGGNYGYTF. The chain uses TRBV29-1 and TRBJ1-2; TRBD1 matches 8 bases. The CDR3 is 17 amino acids. Germline values: CDR1 SQVTM, CDR2 ANQGSEA. V lost 6 bases to trimming and J lost 2 bases; unmatched junction nucleotides: 17.

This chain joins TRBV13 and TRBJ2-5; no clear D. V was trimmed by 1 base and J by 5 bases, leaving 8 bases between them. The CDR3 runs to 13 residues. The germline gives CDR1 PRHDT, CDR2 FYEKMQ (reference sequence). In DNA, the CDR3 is TGTGCCAGCAGCTTAGACCGCGCCGAGACCCAGTACTTC. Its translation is CASSLDRAETQYF.

In nucleotides, the CDR3 is TGTGCCAGCAGCTTTAGTGGGGGGGGTCTTAGCTCCTACAATGAGCAGTTCTTC. Encoded protein: CASSFSGGGLSSYNEQFF. The V call is TRBV5-4, the J call TRBJ2-1, with 7 bases lining up with TRBD2. The length of the CDR3 is 18 residues. V was pared by 2 bases and J by 0 bases, with 11 bases of the junction left unmatched. CDR1 is SGHNT and CDR2 is YYREEE in the germline V gene (reference sequence).

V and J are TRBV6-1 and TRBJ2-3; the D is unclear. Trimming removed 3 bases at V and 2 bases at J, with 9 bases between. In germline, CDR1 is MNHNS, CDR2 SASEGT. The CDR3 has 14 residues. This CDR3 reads CASSDRVATDTQYF. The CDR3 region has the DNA TGTGCCAGCAGTGATCGGGTTGCCACAGATACGCAGTATTTT.

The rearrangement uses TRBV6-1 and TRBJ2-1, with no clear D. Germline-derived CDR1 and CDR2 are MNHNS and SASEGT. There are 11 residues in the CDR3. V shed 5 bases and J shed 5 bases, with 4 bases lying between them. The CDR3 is CASSPNNEQFF. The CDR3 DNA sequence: TGTGCCAGCAGTCCTAACAATGAGCAGTTCTTC.

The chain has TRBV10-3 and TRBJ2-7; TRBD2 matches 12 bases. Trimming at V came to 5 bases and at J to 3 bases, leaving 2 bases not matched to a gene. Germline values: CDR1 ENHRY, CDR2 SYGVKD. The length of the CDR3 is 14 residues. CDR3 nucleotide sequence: TGTGCCATCAGTAAGACTAGCGGGAGCTACGAGCAGTACTTC. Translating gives CAISKTSGSYEQYF.

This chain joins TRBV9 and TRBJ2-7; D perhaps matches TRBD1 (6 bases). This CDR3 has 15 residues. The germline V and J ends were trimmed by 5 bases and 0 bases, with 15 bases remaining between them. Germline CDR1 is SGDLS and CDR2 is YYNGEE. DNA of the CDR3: TGTGCCAGCAGTTTGGGACAAAGCAGCTCCTACGAGCAGTACTTC. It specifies CASSLGQSSSYEQYF.

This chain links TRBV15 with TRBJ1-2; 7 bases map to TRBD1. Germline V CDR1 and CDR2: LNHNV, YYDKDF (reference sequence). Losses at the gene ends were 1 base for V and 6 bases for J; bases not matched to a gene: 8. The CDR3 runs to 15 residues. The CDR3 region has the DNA TGTGCCACCAGCAGAGGGTCGACAGGGACCAATGGCTACACCTTC. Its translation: CATSRGSTGTNGYTF.

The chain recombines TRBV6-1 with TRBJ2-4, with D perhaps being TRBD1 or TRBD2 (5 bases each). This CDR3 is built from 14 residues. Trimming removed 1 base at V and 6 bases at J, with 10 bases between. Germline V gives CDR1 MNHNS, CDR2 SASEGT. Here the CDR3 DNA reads TGTGCCAGCAGTGAAGTCCGGGACGCAAACATTCAGTACTTC. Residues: CASSEVRDANIQYF.

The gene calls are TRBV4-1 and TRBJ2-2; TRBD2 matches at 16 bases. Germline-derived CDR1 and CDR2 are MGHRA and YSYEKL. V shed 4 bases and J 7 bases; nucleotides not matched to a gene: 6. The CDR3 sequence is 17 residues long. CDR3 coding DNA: TGCGCCAGCAGCCCGGGACTAGCGGGGGGGGCTTTCGGGGAGCTGTTTTTT. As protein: CASSPGLAGGAFGELFF.

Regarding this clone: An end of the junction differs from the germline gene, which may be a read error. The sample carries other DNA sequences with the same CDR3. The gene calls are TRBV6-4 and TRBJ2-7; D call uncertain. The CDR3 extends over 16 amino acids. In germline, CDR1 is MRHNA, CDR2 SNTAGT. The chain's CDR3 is CASSDSITEGFYEQYF. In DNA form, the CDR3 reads TGTGCCAGCAGCGACTCGATCACAGAAGGTTTCTACGAGCAGTACTTC.

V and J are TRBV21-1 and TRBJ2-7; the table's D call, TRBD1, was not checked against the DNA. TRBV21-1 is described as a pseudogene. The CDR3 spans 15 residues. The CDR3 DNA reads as TGTGCCAGCAGCAAAGCTTGCAGTATCCCGTACGAGCAGTACTTC. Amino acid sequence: CASSKACSIPYEQYF.

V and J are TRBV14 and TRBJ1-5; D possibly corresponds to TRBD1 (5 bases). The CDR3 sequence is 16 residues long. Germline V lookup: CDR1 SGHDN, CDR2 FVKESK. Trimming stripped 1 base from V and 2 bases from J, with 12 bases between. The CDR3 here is CASSQGWDEGNQPQHF. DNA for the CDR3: TGTGCCAGCAGCCAAGGGTGGGACGAGGGCAATCAGCCCCAGCATTTT.

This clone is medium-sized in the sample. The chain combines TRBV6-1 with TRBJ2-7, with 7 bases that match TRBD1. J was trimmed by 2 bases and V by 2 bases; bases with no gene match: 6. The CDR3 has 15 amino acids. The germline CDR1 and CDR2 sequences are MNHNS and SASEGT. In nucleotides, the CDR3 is TGTGCCAGCAGTGAAACAGGGGTGGGAACCTACGAGCAGTACTTC. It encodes CASSETGVGTYEQYF.

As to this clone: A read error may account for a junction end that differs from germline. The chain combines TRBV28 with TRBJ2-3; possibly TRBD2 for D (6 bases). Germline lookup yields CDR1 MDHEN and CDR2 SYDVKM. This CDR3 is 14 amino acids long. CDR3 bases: TGTGCCATCACTAGCAAGGGAGGCACGGATACGCAGTATTTT. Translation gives CAITSKGGTDTQYF.

CDR3 protein: CASSDWGLGYTF. The CDR3 nucleotides are TGTGCCAGCAGTGATTGGGGGCTCGGCTACACCTTC. The chain joins TRBV6-1 to TRBJ1-2; a weak D match, TRBD1 (6 bases). This CDR3 spans 12 amino acids. Germline lookup yields CDR1 MNHNS and CDR2 SASEGT. V lost 3 bases to trimming and J lost 8 bases, with 10 bases between them.

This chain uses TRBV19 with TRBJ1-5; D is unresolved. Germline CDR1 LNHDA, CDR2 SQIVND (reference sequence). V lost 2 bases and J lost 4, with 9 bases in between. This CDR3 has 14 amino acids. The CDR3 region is CASSIRAENQPQHF. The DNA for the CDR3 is TGTGCCAGTAGTATAAGGGCGGAAAATCAGCCCCAGCATTTT.

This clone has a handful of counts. CDR3 sequence: CASSENRGGGETQYF. The CDR3 DNA reads TGTGCCAGCAGTGAAAATAGGGGAGGTGGGGAGACCCAGTACTTC. V gene TRBV6-1 combines with J gene TRBJ2-5; D might be TRBD2 (6 bases). The CDR3 sequence is 15 residues long. V lost 2 bases and J 5 bases, leaving 15 bases between the germline ends. Germline assignment: CDR1 MNHNS and CDR2 SASEGT.

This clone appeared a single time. The CDR3 sequence is CACPTGDYGYTF. CDR3 DNA sequence: TGTGCCTGCCCGACAGGGGACTATGGCTACACCTTC. The rearrangement joins TRBV30 to TRBJ1-2, with 8 bases matching TRBD1. Looked up from germline, CDR1 is GTSNPN and CDR2 is SVGIG (reference sequence). J was trimmed by 3 bases and V by 6 bases; bases with no gene match: 3. This CDR3 spans 12 amino acids.

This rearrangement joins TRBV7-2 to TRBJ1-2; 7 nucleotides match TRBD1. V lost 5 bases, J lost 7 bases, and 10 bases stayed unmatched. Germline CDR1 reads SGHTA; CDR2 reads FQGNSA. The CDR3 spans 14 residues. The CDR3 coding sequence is TGTGCCAGCAGCCCTCAAACAGGGGACGGTGGCTACACCTTC. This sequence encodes CASSPQTGDGGYTF.

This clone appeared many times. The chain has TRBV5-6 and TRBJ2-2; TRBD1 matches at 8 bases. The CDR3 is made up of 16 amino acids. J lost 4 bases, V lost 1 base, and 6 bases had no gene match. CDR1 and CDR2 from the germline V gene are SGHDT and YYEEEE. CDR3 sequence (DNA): TGTGCCAGCAGCTTGAAACCAGGGGGCATCACCGGGGAGCTGTTTTTT. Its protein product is CASSLKPGGITGELFF.

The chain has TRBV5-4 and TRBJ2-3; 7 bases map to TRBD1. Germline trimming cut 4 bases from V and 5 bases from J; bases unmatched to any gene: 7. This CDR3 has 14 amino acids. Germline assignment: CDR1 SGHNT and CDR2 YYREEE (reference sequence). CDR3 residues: CASSADRDGDTQYF. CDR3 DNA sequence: TGTGCCAGCAGCGCCGACAGGGATGGAGATACGCAGTATTTT. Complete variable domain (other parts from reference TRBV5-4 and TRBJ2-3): ETGVTQSPTHLIKTRGQQVTLRCSSQSGHNTVSWYQQALGQGPQFIFQYYREEENGRGNFPPRFSGLQFPNYSSELNVNALELDDSALYLCASSADRDGDTQYFGPGTRLTVL.

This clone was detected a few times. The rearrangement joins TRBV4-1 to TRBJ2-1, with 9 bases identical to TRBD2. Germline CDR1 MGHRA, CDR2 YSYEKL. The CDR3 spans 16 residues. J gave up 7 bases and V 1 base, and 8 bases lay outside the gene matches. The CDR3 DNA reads TGCGCCAGCAGCCAAGTGGCGGCGGGAGGGGTGAATGAGCAGTTCTTC. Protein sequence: CASSQVAAGGVNEQFF.

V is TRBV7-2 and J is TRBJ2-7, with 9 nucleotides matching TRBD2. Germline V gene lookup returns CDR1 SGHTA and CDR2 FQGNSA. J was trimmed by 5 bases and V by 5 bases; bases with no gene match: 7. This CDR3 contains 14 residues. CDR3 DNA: TGTGCCAGCAGCCCGGGGACTAGCTACCACGAGCAGTACTTC. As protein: CASSPGTSYHEQYF.

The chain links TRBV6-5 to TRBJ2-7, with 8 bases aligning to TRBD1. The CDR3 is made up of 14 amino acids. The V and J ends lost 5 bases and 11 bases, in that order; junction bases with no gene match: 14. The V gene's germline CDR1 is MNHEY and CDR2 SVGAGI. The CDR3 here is CASSNRDRSPTKYF. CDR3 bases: TGTGCCAGCAGTAACCGGGACAGGAGTCCTACGAAGTACTTC.

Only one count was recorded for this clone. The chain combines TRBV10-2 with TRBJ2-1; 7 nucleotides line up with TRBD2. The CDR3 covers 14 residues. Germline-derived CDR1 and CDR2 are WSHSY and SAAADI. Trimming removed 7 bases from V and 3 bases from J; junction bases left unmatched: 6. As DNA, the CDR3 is TGCGCCAGCATCGGGGGGACCAGCTACAATGAGCAGTTCTTC. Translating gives CASIGGTSYNEQFF.

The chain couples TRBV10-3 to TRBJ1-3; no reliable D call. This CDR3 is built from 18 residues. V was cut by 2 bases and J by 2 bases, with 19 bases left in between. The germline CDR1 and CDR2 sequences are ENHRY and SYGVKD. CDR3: CAISENRPGRQAGNTIYF. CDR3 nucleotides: TGTGCCATCAGTGAGAACCGACCTGGCCGCCAAGCTGGAAACACCATATATTTT.